This T cell receptor beta chain was retrieved from a study of graft-versus-host responses after intestinal transplantation. The wider study: As for transplant type, recipients had multivisceral, liver-intestinal, or isolated intestinal grafts. Every recipient underwent anti-thymocyte globulin induction, then tacrolimus and steroids for roughly 3 years.

Notes on this clone: Its antigen is not identified.

Data came from immunoSEQ multiplex PCR; TCRdb stores just in-frame clones and leaves some out. The profile covers tens of thousands of clones, with approximately 92% appearing a single time and more than 4.5% taken by the ten largest. Trimming removed 8 bases at V and 4 bases at J, with 12 bases between. This CDR3 has 13 residues. General observations from the study: Individuals who had graft-donor T cell macrochimerism had allografts that showed high graft-versus-host to host-versus-graft clonal ratios. Recipient marrow harbored GvH clones, some of which surfaced first in ileum or blood.

This chain joins TRBV6-7 and TRBJ2-1, with a possible D match to TRBD2 (6 bases). TRBV6-7 is annotated as an ORF whose role is uncertain. The receptor's source is a human patient who received an intestinal transplant, so some T cells may come from the graft donor. Material: PBMCs, obtained approximately 740 days after a first intestinal transplant, on the day of a second. Here the CDR3 reads CASGSGGYNEQFF. The CDR3 nucleotides are TGTGCCAGCGGTTCCGGGGGATACAATGAGCAGTTCTTC.